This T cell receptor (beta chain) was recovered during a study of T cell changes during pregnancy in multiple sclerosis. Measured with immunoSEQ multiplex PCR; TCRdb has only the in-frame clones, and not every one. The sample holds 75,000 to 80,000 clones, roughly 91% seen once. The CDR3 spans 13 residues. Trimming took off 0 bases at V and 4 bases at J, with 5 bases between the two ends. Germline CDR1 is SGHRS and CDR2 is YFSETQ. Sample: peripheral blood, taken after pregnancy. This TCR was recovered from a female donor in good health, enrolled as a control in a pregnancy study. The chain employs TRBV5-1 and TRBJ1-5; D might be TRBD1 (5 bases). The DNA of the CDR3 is TGCGCCAGCAGCTTGGGACAGAATCAGCCCCAGCATTTT. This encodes CASSLGQNQPQHF.